These 10 T cell receptor beta chains were sequenced from one sample in a study of blood T cell repertoires in COVID-19. Libraries were prepared by immunoSEQ multiplex PCR; TCRdb keeps only in-frame clonotypes and omits some of them. The table has roughly 190,000 clones, around 84% seen once. The sequenced material came from PBMCs or T cells enriched from blood (not recorded which). The origin of the receptors is a woman in her thirties who had been exposed to COVID-19.

For the CDR3, the DNA is TGTGCCAGCAGAGTGAGCTCTGGGGCCAACGTCCTGACTTTC. This gives the protein CASRVSSGANVLTF. This chain uses TRBV5-6 with TRBJ2-6; D is uncertain. This CDR3 has 14 residues. Deletions cut 5 bases from V and 0 bases from J, with 6 bases between. The germline gives CDR1 SGHDT, CDR2 YYEEEE.

The chain links TRBV19 to TRBJ1-1; no clear D gene. Per germline, CDR1 LNHDA and CDR2 SQIVND (reference sequence). The CDR3 loop spans 13 amino acids. Trimming shortened V by 4 bases and J by 0 bases, and 6 bases separated the two germline ends. As DNA, the CDR3 is TGTGCCAGTAGTAACACAGTGAACACTGAAGCTTTCTTT. Translating it yields CASSNTVNTEAFF.

This chain connects TRBV19 to TRBJ1-6, with TRBD1 identical over 9 bases. J gave up 8 bases and V 6 bases, and 8 bases lay outside the gene matches. Germline V gene lookup returns CDR1 LNHDA and CDR2 SQIVND (reference sequence). The CDR3 loop spans 15 amino acids. In DNA form, the CDR3 reads TGTGCCAGTAGCATCGGACAGGGGTTATATTCACCCCTCCACTTT. Translated: CASSIGQGLYSPLHF.

V usage is TRBV4-1 and J usage is TRBJ1-2; D uncertain. The CDR3 is 15 residues long. V was pared by 0 bases and J by 2 bases, with 10 bases between. CDR1 and CDR2 from the germline V gene are MGHRA and YSYEKL. CDR3: CASSQDRYGNYGYTF. In DNA form, the CDR3 reads TGCGCCAGCAGCCAAGATCGGTACGGGAACTATGGCTACACCTTC.

The rearrangement links TRBV19 to TRBJ1-4; 8 bases fit TRBD1. This CDR3 has 14 amino acids. V dropped 5 bases and J dropped 8; count of bases not matched to a gene: 7. Germline V gives CDR1 LNHDA, CDR2 SQIVND (reference sequence). CDR3 sequence reads: CASSVGTGIEKLFF. The CDR3, as DNA: TGTGCCAGTAGTGTTGGGACAGGTATAGAAAAACTGTTTTTT.

The chain couples TRBV19 to TRBJ2-1; TRBD1 is a possible D gene (5 bases). Germline V gene data show CDR1 as LNHDA and CDR2 as SQIVND (reference sequence). The V end lost 4 bases, the J end lost 0 bases, and 7 bases lay between the germline ends. CDR3 length: 14 amino acids. Here the CDR3 DNA reads TGTGCCAGTAGTAGGACAAACTCCTACAATGAGCAGTTCTTC. Protein sequence: CASSRTNSYNEQFF.

The chain has TRBV4-1 and TRBJ1-3; D not resolved. This CDR3 is 15 amino acids long. The V and J ends lost 2 bases and 0 bases respectively, with 8 bases between them. In germline, CDR1 is MGHRA, CDR2 YSYEKL. CDR3 residues: CASSQTENSGNTIYF. The CDR3 DNA follows: TGCGCCAGCAGCCAAACAGAAAACTCTGGAAACACCATATATTTT.

Only a few counts were recorded for this clone. This rearrangement joins TRBV5-1 to TRBJ2-7, with TRBD1 identical over 10 bases. Per the germline V gene, CDR1 is SGHRS and CDR2 is YFSETQ. The V gene end was trimmed by 1 base and the J gene end by 4 bases; junction bases not matched to a gene: 5. The CDR3 is made up of 15 amino acids. CDR3 bases: TGCGCCAGCAGCTTGACGGACAGGGGGTTATACGAGCAGTACTTC. This codes for CASSLTDRGLYEQYF.

V and J are TRBV7-6 and TRBJ2-1, with TRBD1 matching 8 bases. Germline lookup yields CDR1 SGHVS and CDR2 FNYEAQ. The V segment lost 3 bases and the J segment 9 bases; nucleotides outside the gene matches: 10. CDR3 length equals 15 residues. The CDR3 spells CASSFRQGAVSEQFF. The CDR3 DNA follows: TGTGCCAGCAGCTTCCGCCAGGGGGCGGTTAGTGAGCAGTTCTTC.

This clone was seen a single time. V gene TRBV2 combines with J gene TRBJ1-1; 7 bases align to TRBD1. In germline, CDR1 is SNHLY, CDR2 FYNNEI. The CDR3 runs to 14 residues. With 5 bases clipped from V and 4 bases from J, the junction kept 7 bases outside the gene matches. The CDR3 nucleotides read TGTGCCAGCAGTCTGACAGGGTTGGTCACTGAAGCTTTCTTT. This encodes CASSLTGLVTEAFF. The entire variable domain, with the rest obtained from reference TRBV2 and TRBJ1-1, is as follows: EPEVTQTPSHQVTQMGQEVILRCVPISNHLYFYWYRQILGQKVEFLVSFYNNEISEKSEIFDDQFSVERPDGSNFTLKIRSTKLEDSAMYFCASSLTGLVTEAFFGQGTRLTVV.